The T cell receptor beta chain under discussion was sequenced for a study of cytomegalovirus exposure and HLA in healthy donors. CDR3 size: 16 residues. In germline, CDR1 is SGHRS, CDR2 YFSETQ. V shed 0 bases, J shed 6 bases, and the junction held 5 bases outside the gene matches. The study ran its PCR with 60 Vbeta and 13 Jbeta primers. Original data processing: In a later analysis, the count reached 80 million or so unique TCR beta chains, with 8.5 million to 14 million shared. The data were produced by immunoSEQ multiplex PCR, yet TCRdb's version contains in-frame clones alone and is incomplete. From that table come the V and J calls and clone size; the DNA was used to work out D and trimming. This sample contains 150,000 or so clones.

Sequencing was done on a sample of PBMCs. The sequence came from a middle-aged woman in good health and CMV-seropositive. The V call is TRBV5-1, the J call TRBJ2-3; the match to TRBD2 covers 12 bases. CDR3 DNA sequence: TGCGCCAGCAGCTTGGGACTAGCGGGAGCCCCCGATACGCAGTATTTT. The encoded protein is CASSLGLAGAPDTQYF.